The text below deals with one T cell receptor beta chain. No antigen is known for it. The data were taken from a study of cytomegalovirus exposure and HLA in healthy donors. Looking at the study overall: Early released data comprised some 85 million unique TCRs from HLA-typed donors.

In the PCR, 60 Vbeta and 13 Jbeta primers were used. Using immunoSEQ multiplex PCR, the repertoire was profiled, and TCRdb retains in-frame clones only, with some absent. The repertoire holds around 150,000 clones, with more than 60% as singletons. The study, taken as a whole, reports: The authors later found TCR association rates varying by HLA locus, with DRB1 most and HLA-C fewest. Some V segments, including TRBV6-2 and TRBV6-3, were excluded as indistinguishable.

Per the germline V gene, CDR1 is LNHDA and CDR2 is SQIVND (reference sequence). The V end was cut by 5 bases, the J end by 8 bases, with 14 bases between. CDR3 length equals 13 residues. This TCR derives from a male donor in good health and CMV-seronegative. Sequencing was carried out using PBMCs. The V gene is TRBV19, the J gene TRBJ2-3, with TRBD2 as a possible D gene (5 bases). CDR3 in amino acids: CASSLGPAVTQYF. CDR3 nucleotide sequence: TGTGCCAGTAGTCTTGGACCAGCGGTTACGCAGTATTTT.